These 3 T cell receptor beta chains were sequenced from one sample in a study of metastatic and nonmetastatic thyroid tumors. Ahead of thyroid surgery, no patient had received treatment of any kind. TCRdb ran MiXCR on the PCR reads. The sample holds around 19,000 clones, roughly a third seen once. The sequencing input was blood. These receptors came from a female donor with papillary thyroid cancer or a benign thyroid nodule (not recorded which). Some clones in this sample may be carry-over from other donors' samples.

The CDR3 region has the DNA TGCAGTGCTCGCGGGACTCACAATGAGCAGTTCTTC. Translated, it gives CSARGTHNEQFF. The V gene is TRBV20-1, the J gene TRBJ2-1, with D possibly TRBD2 on 6 matching bases. V lost 5 bases, J lost 5 bases, and 10 bases lay in between. The CDR3 totals 12 residues. Germline assignment: CDR1 DFQATT and CDR2 SNEGSKA (reference sequence).

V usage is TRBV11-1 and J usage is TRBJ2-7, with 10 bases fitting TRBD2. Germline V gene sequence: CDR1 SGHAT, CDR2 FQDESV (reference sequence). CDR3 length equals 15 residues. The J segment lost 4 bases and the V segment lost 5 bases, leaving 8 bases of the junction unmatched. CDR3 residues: CASSEGLAYKYEQYF. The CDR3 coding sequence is TGTGCCAGCAGCGAGGGACTAGCGTATAAATACGAGCAGTACTTC.

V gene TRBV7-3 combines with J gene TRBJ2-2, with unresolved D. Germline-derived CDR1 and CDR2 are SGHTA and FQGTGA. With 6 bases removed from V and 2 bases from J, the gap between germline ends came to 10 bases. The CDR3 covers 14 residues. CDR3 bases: TGTGCCAGCAGTTCCGACACTAACACCGGGGAGCTGTTTTTT. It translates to CASSSDTNTGELFF.